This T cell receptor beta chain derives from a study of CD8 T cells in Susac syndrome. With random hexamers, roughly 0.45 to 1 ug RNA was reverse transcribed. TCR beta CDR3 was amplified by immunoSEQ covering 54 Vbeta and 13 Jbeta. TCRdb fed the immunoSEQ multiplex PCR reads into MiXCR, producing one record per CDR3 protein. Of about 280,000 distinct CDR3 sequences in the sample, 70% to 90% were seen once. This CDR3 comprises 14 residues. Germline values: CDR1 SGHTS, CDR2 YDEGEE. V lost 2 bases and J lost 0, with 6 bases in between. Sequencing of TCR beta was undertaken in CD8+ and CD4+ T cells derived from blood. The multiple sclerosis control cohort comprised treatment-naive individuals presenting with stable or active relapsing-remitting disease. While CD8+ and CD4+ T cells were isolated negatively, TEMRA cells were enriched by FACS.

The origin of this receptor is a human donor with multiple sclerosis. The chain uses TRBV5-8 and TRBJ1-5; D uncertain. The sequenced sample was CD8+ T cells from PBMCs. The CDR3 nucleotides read TGTGCCAGCAGCTTCATGGATAGCAATCAGCCCCAGCATTTT. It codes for CASSFMDSNQPQHF. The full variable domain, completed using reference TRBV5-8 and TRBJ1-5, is EAGVTQSPTHLIKTRGQQATLRCSPISGHTSVYWYQQALGLGLQFLLWYDEGEERNRGNFPPRFSGRQFPNYSSELNVNALELEDSALYLCASSFMDSNQPQHFGDGTRLSIL.